This T cell receptor beta chain was identified during a study of response to subunit inactivated influenza vaccine (dated 2018 in TCRdb). Regarding the complete study: The study used deep quantitative T cell receptor repertoire profiling to track responses to a trivalent subunit inactivated influenza vaccine. The study at large found these results: According to the authors, only a limited number of new T cells may be recruited by each seasonal influenza vaccination.

Remarks on this clonotype: No cognate antigen has been identified for it. Per-base qualities were not stored, and no clone one base away is much larger.

Libraries were prepared through RT-PCR. These reads were obtained on an Illumina HiSeq 2500. TCRdb reprocessing: public reads trimmed at Q25 with fastp, clones called with MiXCR, in-frame beta chains kept. Each entry is one CDR3 protein sequence, shown with its most common DNA and genes. This sample comprises roughly 500,000 distinct CDR3 sequences, around 21% of them detected only once. The ten largest clones take up about 3% of the sample. The CDR3, cysteine through phenylalanine, is 14 amino acids long. The DNA shown is the 42-base CDR3, in frame from base 1. CDR1 DFQATT and CDR2 SNEGSKA were looked up in the germline V gene (reference sequence). The junction shows trimming of 6 bases on V and 8 bases on J, and the gene matches do not reach 6 bases of it. These data were also filed under a second study, of T cells expressing NK-cell markers. The second study's authors report: TCR beta cDNA libraries were made by 5'RACE template switching that added a universal primer site and unique molecular identifiers. Three sorted T-cell subsets (CD3+CD56+NKG2C+, CD3+CD56+NKG2C- and CD3+CD56-NKG2C+) from under 10 donors had their TCR beta-chain repertoires profiled. Among the eight sequenced donors, only one was HCMV-seronegative, while the other seven were HCMV-seropositive. To restrict sorting to alphabetaTCR-expressing T cells, an anti-gammadeltaTCR antibody was added in several experiments. For 5 or 6 donors, the dominant CD3+CD56+NKG2C+ clonotypes were among the top 10 CD8+ clonotypes and accounted for about 1.0-7.0% of CD8+ T cells. Those dominant clonotypes were again the most abundant among CD3+CD56-NKG2C+ cells in several donors, at about 28.3-65%. Whether the expanded NKG2C-expressing T cell clones were specific for HCMV antigens remained unclear. Randomly selected healthy volunteers, three men and five women, were used as the eight sequenced donors. HCMV-specific IgG was detected in serum with a commercial ELISA kit to determine HCMV serostatus. Ficoll density gradient centrifugation was used to isolate peripheral blood mononuclear cells from blood. Using Miltenyi isolation kits, CD4+ and CD8+ T cells were isolated from PBMC through magnetic immunoseparation. Synthesis of cDNA was primed from the TCR beta constant segment and was followed by two consecutive PCR amplification steps. Sequencing of the libraries produced 2 x 150 bp reads on Illumina HiSeq 2000/2500, MiSeq or NextSeq. MIGEC was used to demultiplex reads and group the reads by UMI, and MiTCR was used to assemble and quantify clonotypes. To remove erroneous sequences, TCR cDNA sequences were retained only when supported by two or more reads. The tcR package was used for downstream repertoire analysis, and clonotypes were matched between fractions using CDR3 nucleotide sequence together with V segment. Antigen specificity was annotated against VDJdb with VDJmatch, allowing one amino acid substitution in CDR3.

The chain joins TRBV20-1 to TRBJ2-1; TRBD2 matches 14 bases in the middle. This receptor was identified in a man in his forties or fifties who received an inactivated influenza vaccine. Donor details come from another sample of the same person, matched by shared clones. Sequences were derived from CD4+ T cells sorted from PBMCs, sampled 11 to 12 days after vaccination. The nucleotides read TGCAGTGCCCTCGGGACTAGCGGGGGTGATGAGCAGTTCTTC. This yields the protein CSALGTSGGDEQFF.